The 10 T cell receptor beta chains listed next were all sequenced from one sample in a study of cytomegalovirus exposure and HLA in healthy donors. In the PCR, 60 Vbeta and 13 Jbeta primers were used. TCRdb's table, derived via immunoSEQ multiplex PCR, lists solely in-frame clones and lacks some. The table records some 120,000 clones, 55% to 65% of them present only once. Specimen: PBMCs. The receptors were gathered from a woman aged 30 to 39 in good health and CMV-seronegative.

The chain is built from TRBV21-1 and TRBJ1-1; TRBD1 was called by the table and not checked on the DNA. TRBV21-1 is deemed a pseudogene. The CDR3 covers 15 residues. The chain's CDR3 is CASRTGGDANTEAFF. CDR3 nucleotide sequence: TGTGCCAGCAGGACAGGGGGCGATGCGAACACTGAAGCTTTCTTT.

The V call is TRBV10-2, the J call TRBJ2-1, with 9 bases matching TRBD2. V shed 3 bases and J 1 base; nucleotides not matched to a gene: 7. The germline gives CDR1 WSHSY, CDR2 SAAADI. The CDR3 is 17 amino acids. The CDR3 DNA sequence: TGCGCCAGCAGTGATCGGTATAGCGGGAGTTCCTACAATGAGCAGTTCTTC. Translated: CASSDRYSGSSYNEQFF.

This chain connects TRBV7-9 to TRBJ1-1; 11 nucleotides agree with TRBD1. This CDR3 is 16 amino acids long. Losses at the gene ends were 4 bases for V and 4 bases for J; bases not matched to a gene: 8. Germline CDR1 reads SEHNR; CDR2 reads FQNEAQ (reference sequence). CDR3 protein: CASSSPPGQGVTEAFF. The DNA for the CDR3 is TGTGCCAGCAGCTCCCCTCCGGGACAGGGGGTCACTGAAGCTTTCTTT.

The rearrangement uses TRBV28 and TRBJ2-7, with 11 nucleotides matching TRBD1. This CDR3 has 14 amino acids. V trimming: 4 bases; J trimming: 4 bases; junction bases outside the gene matches: 3. The germline gives CDR1 MDHEN, CDR2 SYDVKM. CDR3 bases: TGTGCCAGCAGTTCGGGACAGGGGGGGTACGAGCAGTACTTC. Encoded protein: CASSSGQGGYEQYF.

The chain uses TRBV9 and TRBJ2-2; D not resolved. V shed 4 bases and J shed 5 bases, with 12 bases lying between them. The CDR3 loop spans 14 amino acids. Germline-derived CDR1 and CDR2 are SGDLS and YYNGEE. The CDR3 sequence: CASSPPSGTGELFF. CDR3 DNA sequence: TGTGCCAGCAGCCCCCCCTCGGGTACCGGGGAGCTGTTTTTT.

CDR3 loop: CASSYGANDQETQYF. CDR3 nucleotide sequence: TGTGCCAGCAGTTACGGAGCCAACGACCAAGAGACCCAGTACTTC. This rearrangement joins TRBV6-5 to TRBJ2-5; D not certain. Germline V lookup: CDR1 MNHEY, CDR2 SVGAGI. The CDR3 totals 15 residues. Trimming removed 2 bases at V and 0 bases at J, with 10 bases between.

This chain connects TRBV19 to TRBJ2-5; unclear D gene. The tail of the sequence fits TRBJ2-7 better, so the J call may be wrong. In germline, CDR1 is LNHDA, CDR2 SQIVND (reference sequence). The CDR3 extends over 14 amino acids. Here the CDR3 reads CASSFRAESYEQYF. DNA of the CDR3: TGTGCCAGTAGTTTTCGTGCGGAGTCCTACGAGCAGTACTTC.

The rearrangement uses TRBV28 and TRBJ2-2; 7 bases line up with TRBD1. CDR1 is MDHEN, CDR2 SYDVKM, per germline. With 2 bases clipped from V and 7 bases from J, the junction kept 7 bases outside the gene matches. The CDR3 totals 15 residues. CDR3 sequence reads: CASSLQTGSGGELFF. Written as DNA, the CDR3 is TGTGCCAGCAGTTTACAGACAGGGTCGGGCGGGGAGCTGTTTTTT.

The V call is TRBV30, the J call TRBJ2-7, with TRBD2 matching 13 bases. CDR3 length equals 15 residues. With V trimmed by 5 bases and J by 2 bases, 6 bases remained unmatched. Germline assignment: CDR1 GTSNPN and CDR2 SVGIG (reference sequence). In nucleotides, the CDR3 is TGTGCCTGGGGACTAGCGGGAGCCCGGACCTACGAGCAGTACTTC. It yields the protein CAWGLAGARTYEQYF. The whole variable domain, remainder taken from reference TRBV30 and TRBJ2-7, is SQTIHQWPATLVQPVGSPLSLECTVEGTSNPNLYWYRQAAGRGLQLLFYSVGIGQISSEVPQNLSASRPQDRQFILSSKKLLLSDSGFYLCAWGLAGARTYEQYFGPGTRLTVT.

This clone was detected a few times. V usage is TRBV4-3 and J usage is TRBJ2-5; the D gene is possibly TRBD2 (6 bases). In germline, CDR1 is LGHNA, CDR2 YSLEER. This CDR3 is 15 amino acids long. With 3 bases removed from V and 4 bases from J, the gap between germline ends came to 15 bases. CDR3 bases: TGCGCCAGCAGCCAGGGAGTGGGGGGTGGAGAGACCCAGTACTTC. Translating gives CASSQGVGGGETQYF.